Listed below are T cell receptor beta chains from one sample, sequenced in a study of cytomegalovirus exposure and HLA in healthy donors. Profiled with immunoSEQ multiplex PCR; TCRdb holds only in-frame clones, not every one. The sample holds about 180,000 clones, roughly 86% seen once. The sample was PBMCs. These receptors were taken from a girl aged 10-17 years in good health and CMV-seropositive. CDR3s include the opening cysteine and the closing phenylalanine or tryptophan. The order of the fields is J gene, clone size, V gene, D gene, CDR3 protein, CDR3 DNA. The D gene is left open where the match is weak. The size entry is marked missing in some rows and otherwise reads once, few, many or a size class.

j_gene: TRBJ2-6
abundance: few
v_gene: TRBV7-3
d_gene: .
CDR3aa: CASSPSSFQGMLPSGANGLTF
CDR3nt: TGTGCCAGCAGCCCTTCGTCTTTTCAGGGTATGCTCCCCTCTGGGGCCAACGGCCTGACTTTC

j_gene: TRBJ1-1
abundance: .
v_gene: TRBV5-1
d_gene: TRBD1
CDR3aa: CASSGGTAEAFF
CDR3nt: TGCGCCAGCAGCGGCGGGACAGCTGAAGCTTTCTTT

j_gene: TRBJ1-3
abundance: .
v_gene: TRBV7-9
d_gene: .
CDR3aa: CASSFLDTIYF
CDR3nt: TGTGCCAGCAGCTTTCTTGACACCATATATTTT

j_gene: TRBJ1-1
abundance: few
v_gene: TRBV28
d_gene: TRBD1
CDR3aa: CASSLDRGPSKTFF
CDR3nt: TGTGCCAGCAGCCTGGACAGGGGCCCGTCGAAAACTTTCTTT

j_gene: TRBJ1-1
abundance: .
v_gene: TRBV30
d_gene: .
CDR3aa: CAWRRGTLSMNTEAFF
CDR3nt: TGTGCCTGGAGGCGGGGTACCCTTTCAATGAACACTGAAGCTTTCTTT

j_gene: TRBJ2-1
abundance: .
v_gene: TRBV29-1
d_gene: TRBD2
CDR3aa: CSVDLAGIISYNEQFF
CDR3nt: TGCAGCGTGGACCTAGCGGGGATCATTTCCTACAATGAGCAGTTCTTC

j_gene: TRBJ2-6
abundance: .
v_gene: TRBV7-6
d_gene: TRBD2
CDR3aa: CASTLRGVFSSGANVLTF
CDR3nt: TGTGCCAGCACCCTCCGGGGGGTCTTCTCCTCTGGGGCCAACGTCCTGACTTTC

j_gene: TRBJ2-5
abundance: .
v_gene: TRBV18
d_gene: .
CDR3aa: CASSLGRGETQYF
CDR3nt: TGTGCCAGCTCGCTCGGACGGGGAGAGACCCAGTACTTC

j_gene: TRBJ2-5
abundance: few
v_gene: TRBV5-8
d_gene: .
CDR3aa: CASRGRETQYF
CDR3nt: TGTGCCAGCAGGGGCAGAGAGACCCAGTACTTC

j_gene: TRBJ2-7
abundance: .
v_gene: TRBV4-2
d_gene: .
CDR3aa: CASSQSVRGPEQYF
CDR3nt: TGTGCCAGCAGCCAATCTGTCAGGGGTCCCGAGCAGTACTTC

j_gene: TRBJ2-2
abundance: .
v_gene: TRBV5-1
d_gene: TRBD2
CDR3aa: CASSPGLEGGELFF
CDR3nt: TGCGCCAGCAGCCCGGGACTAGAGGGCGGGGAGCTGTTTTTT

j_gene: TRBJ2-7
abundance: .
v_gene: TRBV5-1
d_gene: .
CDR3aa: CASSSQGGYYEQYF
CDR3nt: TGCGCCAGCAGCTCCCAGGGGGGATACTACGAGCAGTACTTC

j_gene: TRBJ2-2
abundance: .
v_gene: TRBV4-1
d_gene: .
CDR3aa: CASSQVSQTGELFF
CDR3nt: TGCGCCAGCAGCCAAGTTTCCCAGACCGGGGAGCTGTTTTTT

j_gene: TRBJ2-3
abundance: .
v_gene: TRBV10-3
d_gene: .
CDR3aa: CAISAGGLATDTQYF
CDR3nt: TGTGCCATCAGTGCCGGCGGGCTAGCCACAGATACGCAGTATTTT

j_gene: TRBJ1-3
abundance: .
v_gene: TRBV30
d_gene: .
CDR3aa: CAWNIGAAGNTIYF
CDR3nt: TGTGCCTGGAATATAGGGGCAGCTGGAAACACCATATATTTT

j_gene: TRBJ1-6
abundance: .
v_gene: TRBV2
d_gene: .
CDR3aa: CASSGIRSPLHF
CDR3nt: TGTGCCAGTTCAGGTATACGTTCACCCCTCCACTTT

j_gene: TRBJ1-4
abundance: .
v_gene: TRBV25-1
d_gene: TRBD1
CDR3aa: CASSAQGARANEKLFF
CDR3nt: TGTGCCAGCAGTGCCCAGGGGGCGCGTGCTAATGAAAAACTGTTTTTT

j_gene: TRBJ2-7
abundance: once
v_gene: TRBV7-8
d_gene: .
CDR3aa: CASSPVARGLNEQYF
CDR3nt: TGTGCCAGCAGCCCCGTGGCCAGGGGTCTGAACGAGCAGTACTTC

j_gene: TRBJ1-2
abundance: .
v_gene: TRBV7-9
d_gene: .
CDR3aa: CSSSPSKGQGGYTF
CDR3nt: TGTTCCAGCAGCCCCAGTAAAGGGCAGGGTGGCTACACCTTC